This T cell receptor (beta chain) was sequenced during a study of T cell repertoires in cytomegalovirus infection. This clonotype was counted many times. The antigen is undetermined. Regarding the study as a whole: CMV-specific HLA-C-restricted TCR beta clonotypes dominated the ex vivo response. Accumulated public TCR beta family frequency recognized individuals carrying CMV together with the relevant HLA.

V was trimmed by 11 bases and J by 1 base, leaving 12 bases between them. CDR1 is ENHRY and CDR2 is SYGVKD in the germline V gene. The CDR3 has 14 amino acids. One entry per CDR3 protein, called by TCRdb with MiXCR from the reads. This table holds around 260,000 distinct CDR3 sequences, roughly 10% found once. Sequenced input: PBMCs. The gene calls are TRBV10-3 and TRBJ1-6; TRBD1 might be the D (6 bases). The clonotype originates from a human donor in good health (CMV status not recorded). Some clones in this sample may be carry-over from other donors' samples. CDR3 residues: CAGGGDSYNSPLHF. CDR3 in DNA: TGTGCCGGAGGGGGGGATTCCTATAATTCACCCCTCCACTTT.